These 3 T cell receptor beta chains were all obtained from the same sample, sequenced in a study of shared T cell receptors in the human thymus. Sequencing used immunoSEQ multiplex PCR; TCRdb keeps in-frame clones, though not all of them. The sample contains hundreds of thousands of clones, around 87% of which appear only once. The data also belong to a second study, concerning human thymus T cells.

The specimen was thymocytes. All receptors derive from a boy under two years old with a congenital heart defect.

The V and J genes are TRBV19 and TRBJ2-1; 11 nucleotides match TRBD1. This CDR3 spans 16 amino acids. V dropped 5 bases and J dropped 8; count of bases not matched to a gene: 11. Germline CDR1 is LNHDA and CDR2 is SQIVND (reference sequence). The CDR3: CASSPNRDRGVHEQFF. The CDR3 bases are TGTGCCAGTAGTCCAAACCGGGACAGGGGGGTTCATGAGCAGTTCTTC.

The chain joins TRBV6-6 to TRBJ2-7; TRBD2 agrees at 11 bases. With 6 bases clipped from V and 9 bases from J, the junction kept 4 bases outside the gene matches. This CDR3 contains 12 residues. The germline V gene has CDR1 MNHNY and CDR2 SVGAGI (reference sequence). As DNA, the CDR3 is TGTGCCAGCAGACTAGCGGGAGCACGGCAGTACTTC. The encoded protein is CASRLAGARQYF.

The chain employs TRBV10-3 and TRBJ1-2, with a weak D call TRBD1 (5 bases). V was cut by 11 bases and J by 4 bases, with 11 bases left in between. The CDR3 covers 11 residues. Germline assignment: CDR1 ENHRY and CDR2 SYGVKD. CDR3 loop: CAFKDSYGYTF. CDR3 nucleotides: TGTGCCTTCAAAGACAGCTATGGCTACACCTTC.